This T cell receptor (beta chain) was retrieved from a study of CDR3 diversity in severe acne. This clonotype was observed at least ten times. TCRdb redid the calling of the PCR reads with MiXCR, one entry per CDR3 protein. Seen here are more than 85,000 distinct CDR3 sequences, around 54% observed once, and the top ten hold around a tenth. V lost 5 bases and J lost 7; bases outside the gene matches: 23. The germline V gene encodes CDR1 SGHVT and CDR2 SQSDAQ. The CDR3 length is 21 residues. Sequenced material: blood. The chain links TRBV7-4 to TRBJ2-1, with 13 bases that match TRBD2. This sequence originates from a male donor with severe acne vulgaris. The CDR3 loop is CASSPHREGLAGLNSWNEQFF. The CDR3, as DNA: TGTGCCAGCAGCCCCCACAGGGAGGGACTAGCGGGATTAAACTCGTGGAATGAGCAGTTCTTC.